The 32 T cell receptor beta chains below come from one sample, sequenced in a study of tumor and adjacent non-tumor tissue in lung cancer. This sample's RNA came from whole unsorted tissue. A modified ARM-PCR protocol with three rounds of nested PCR amplified TCRbeta. TCRdb reprocessed the multiplex PCR reads via MiXCR and lists one record per CDR3 protein. In the table there are about 81,000 distinct CDR3 sequences, 72% of which are singletons. Material for sequencing was lung tumor tissue. Every receptor here comes from a woman aged 35 to 49 with non-small cell lung cancer.

This clonotype has a handful of counts. The genes are TRBV29-1 and TRBJ2-5, with D uncertain. CDR3 size: 13 residues. Trimming took 6 bases from V and 0 from J, leaving 11 bases between them. Germline lookup yields CDR1 SQVTM and CDR2 ANQGSEA. The CDR3 nucleotides are TGCAGCGTGTGGATGCCGTACCAAGAGACCCAGTACTTC. This codes for CSVWMPYQETQYF.

A note on this clonotype: Possible read error: a much larger clone is one base away. The J gene is TRBJ2-5, the V gene TRBV20-1; D might be TRBD2 (6 bases). This CDR3 has 17 residues. The V gene's germline CDR1 is DFQATT and CDR2 SNEGSKA (reference sequence). The V gene lost 6 bases and the J gene lost 0 bases, with 23 bases spanning the gap. CDR3 nucleotide sequence: TGCAGTGCGGAACCCGGGTCTAGCGTTTCGTACCAAGAGACCCAGTACTTC. Its translation is CSAEPGSSVSYQETQYF.

This clonotype is a singleton in its sample. This chain uses TRBV5-6 with TRBJ2-5; TRBD2 matches at 7 bases. The germline CDR1 and CDR2 sequences are SGHDT and YYEEEE. The CDR3 is 14 amino acids. CDR3 amino acids: CVSRATWEGETQYF. The CDR3 DNA sequence: TGTGTCAGTAGGGCTACATGGGAGGGGGAGACCCAGTACTTC.

This clonotype was observed once. A much larger clone sits a single nucleotide away, making a read error possible. The J gene is TRBJ2-3, the V gene TRBV5-1, with D perhaps matching TRBD2 (6 bases). This CDR3 has 15 residues. Germline V gives CDR1 SGHRS, CDR2 YFSETQ. CDR3 residues: CASSLAGGSTDTKYF. The CDR3 DNA sequence: TGCGCCAGCAGCTTGGCCGGGGGTAGCACAGATACGAAGTATTTT.

This chain links TRBV6-1 with TRBJ2-2, with 7 bases identical to TRBD2. The CDR3 is 16 residues long. The junction had 5 bases not matched to a gene; V was cut back by 2 bases and J by 2 bases. Germline lookup yields CDR1 MNHNS and CDR2 SASEGT. CDR3 nucleotides: TGTGCCAGCAGTGAAAGTGCGGGAGTTAACACCGGGGAGCTGTTTTTT. Amino acid sequence: CASSESAGVNTGELFF.

This clonotype turned up a few times. V usage is TRBV20-1 and J usage is TRBJ1-1, with 7 positions matching TRBD1. The V segment lost 0 bases and the J segment 1 base; nucleotides outside the gene matches: 8. Germline CDR1 DFQATT, CDR2 SNEGSKA (reference sequence). The CDR3 runs 16 residues. CDR3: CSARDPQGGRNTEAFF. CDR3 in DNA: TGCAGTGCTAGAGATCCCCAGGGGGGGCGGAACACTGAAGCTTTCTTT.

Comment on this clonotype: This may be a read error, as it is one base from a much larger clone. The CDR3 DNA reads as TGTGCCAGCAGCAGCGGACTAGCGAGGGGGCGGGAGCAGTTCTTC. Translation: CASSSGLARGREQFF. The chain recombines TRBV12-3 or TRBV12-4 with TRBJ2-1, with 9 bases fitting TRBD2. Trimming removed 6 bases from V and 10 bases from J; junction bases left unmatched: 13. The CDR3 extends over 15 amino acids.

Points on this clonotype: Since a much larger clone is just one base distant, this may be a read error. The chain recombines TRBV20-1 with TRBJ2-1, with D perhaps TRBD2 (6 bases). This CDR3 is 14 amino acids long. CDR1 is DFQATT and CDR2 is SNEGSKA in the germline V gene (reference sequence). This CDR3 reads CSAAGSLTLDEEFF. CDR3 sequence (DNA): TGCAGTGCTGCCGGGAGCCTGACGCTCGATGAGGAGTTCTTC.

A remark on this clonotype: One end of the junction is discordant with germline, which a read error may explain. The chain employs TRBV6-1 and TRBJ1-5; D is ambiguous. The CDR3 extends over 17 amino acids. Germline values: CDR1 MNHNS, CDR2 SASEGT. In nucleotides, the CDR3 is TGTGTCAGCAGTGAATTCGAGTCGGCTTATAGCAATCAGCCCCAGCATTTT. This encodes CVSSEFESAYSNQPQHF.

On this clonotype itself: Because it lacks the conserved phenylalanine or tryptophan at the end, this CDR3 is likely a read error. The rearrangement links TRBV11-1 to TRBJ2-7, with unresolved D. Germline values: CDR1 SGHAT, CDR2 FQDESV (reference sequence). The CDR3 consists of 14 residues. V lost 5 bases and J lost 9, with 20 bases in between. CDR3 nucleotides: TGTGCCAGCAGCAAAATCGGGTCTACGTTCGGGCAGTACCTC. Encoded protein: CASSKIGSTFGQYL.

Of note for this clonotype: Here the CDR3 omits its conserved ending phenylalanine or tryptophan, so a read error is the likely source. Because the CDR3's place on the DNA is in doubt, the DNA is left out and the CDR3 is given as listed by TCRdb. The chain carries TRBV20-1 and TRBJ2-7. A total of 13 residues make up the CDR3, ends included. Germline-derived CDR1 and CDR2 are DFQATT and SNEGSKA (reference sequence). The CDR3 here is CSARDLVWYEQCL.

Worth noting for this clonotype: One end of the junction fails to match germline, which may point to a read error. The chain is built from TRBV6-1 and TRBJ2-7; TRBD1 matches at 8 bases. This CDR3 has 14 residues. Germline CDR1 and CDR2: MNHNS and SASEGT. CDR3 DNA sequence: TGTGCCAGCAGTTCTCGGACAGGGACCCACGAGCAGTATTTC. Translation gives CASSSRTGTHEQYF.

This clonotype has a count of ten or more. The rearrangement links TRBV6-2 or TRBV6-3 to TRBJ1-6; possible D gene TRBD1, 5 bases. Trimming took 5 bases from V and 10 from J, leaving 18 bases between them. This CDR3 has 15 amino acids. Germline loops: CDR1 MNHEY, CDR2 SVGEGT. In DNA form, the CDR3 reads TGTGCCAGCAGTGACCTGGGGGAGGAGAGCTCACCCCTCCACTTT. Protein product: CASSDLGEESSPLHF.

A note on this clonotype: It is likely a read error, because the conserved phenylalanine at the end of the CDR3 is missing. V gene TRBV5-4 combines with J gene TRBJ2-7; the D is unclear. This CDR3 is built from 12 residues. Germline assignment: CDR1 SGHNT and CDR2 YYREEE (reference sequence). The CDR3: CVSSTDHYEQYS. DNA of the CDR3: TGTGTCAGCAGCACGGACCATTACGAGCAGTACTCC.

This clonotype was seen once. This may be a read error: a much more frequent sequence differs by one nucleotide. The chain has TRBV7-9 and TRBJ1-6; possible D gene TRBD1, 5 bases. Looked up from germline, CDR1 is SEHNR and CDR2 is FQNEAQ (reference sequence). The CDR3 has 15 residues. V dropped 9 bases and J dropped 8 bases, with 20 bases sitting between them. The CDR3 region is CARSPTGAADSPLHF. The DNA of the CDR3 is TGTGCCAGGAGCCCTACAGGCGCAGCGGATTCACCCCTCCACTTT.

With respect to this clonotype: At one boundary the junction diverges from the germline segment, which might be a read error. In DNA form, the CDR3 reads TGTGTCAGCAGCTTGGCCTCACCCCTCGGATCCGAGCGGTACTTC. Protein: CVSSLASPLGSERYF. The J gene is TRBJ2-7, the V gene TRBV5-5; no firm D call. Germline V gives CDR1 SGHKS, CDR2 YYEKEE (reference sequence). CDR3 length: 15 residues.

Details on this clonotype: At one of its ends the junction is not consistent with the germline gene, which may arise from a read error. The V and J genes are TRBV11-2 and TRBJ2-1; no clear D. The CDR3 has 16 amino acids. CDR1 is SGHAT and CDR2 is FQNNGV in the germline V gene. In nucleotides, the CDR3 is TGTGCCAGCATCAAGACACTATCTACACTGTACAATGACCAGTTCTTC. This gives the protein CASIKTLSTLYNDQFF.

As regards this clonotype: The junction differs from germline at one of its ends, possibly a read error. The chain employs TRBV11-2 and TRBJ1-1; 7 bases fit TRBD1. The CDR3 contains 15 residues. CDR1 is SGHAT and CDR2 is FQNNGV in the germline V gene. CDR3 region: CASSSTQGVGTEAFF. Here the CDR3 DNA reads TGCGCCAGCAGCTCAACCCAGGGGGTTGGGACTGAAGCTTTCTTT. Combining the CDR3 with reference TRBV11-2 and TRBJ1-1 gives the whole variable domain EAGVAQSPRYKIIEKRQSVAFWCNPISGHATLYWYQQILGQGPKLLIQFQNNGVVDDSQLPKDRFSAERLKGVDSTLKIQPAKLEDSAVYLCASSSTQGVGTEAFFGQGTRLTVV.

In its sample, this clonotype was seen once. Sequence at one end of the junction differs from germline and may be a read error. The V call is TRBV12-3 or TRBV12-4, the J call TRBJ1-2, with a tentative D call TRBD1 (6 bases). This CDR3 has 14 residues. CDR3 nucleotide sequence: TGTGCCGGCAGCCCCCCATACTACAGGGCTGGCTACGCCTTC. Its protein is CAGSPPYYRAGYAF.

About this clonotype itself: This may arise from a read error, as a much more abundant clone is one base away. The rearrangement links TRBV28 to TRBJ2-5; weak D call: TRBD2 (6 bases). Germline lookup yields CDR1 MDHEN and CDR2 SYDVKM. The CDR3 is made up of 16 amino acids. V was trimmed by 8 bases and J by 7 bases, leaving 26 bases between them. In DNA form, the CDR3 reads TGTGCCAGCGGGGCTCCCGGGGCATCAGGAGGGAGGACCCAGTACTTC. The encoded protein is CASGAPGASGGRTQYF. Variable domain in full (rest from reference TRBV28 and TRBJ2-5): DVKVTQSSRYLVKRTGEKVFLECVQDMDHENMFWYRQDPGLGLRLIYFSYDVKMKEKGDIPEGYSVSREKKERFSLILESASTNQTSMYLCASGAPGASGGRTQYFGPGTRLLVL.

This clonotype has a handful of counts. The conserved phenylalanine or tryptophan normally closing the CDR3 is absent here, so this likely arose from a read error. The CDR3 here is CASRRGSNQPQHL. The CDR3 DNA reads TGTGCCAGCAGGAGGGGTAGCAATCAGCCCCAGCATCTT. The chain recombines TRBV12-3 or TRBV12-4 with TRBJ1-5; D is perhaps TRBD1 (5 bases). V was clipped by 6 bases and J by 0 bases, with 6 bases between them. This CDR3 region has 13 residues.

Note on this clonotype: The junction does not match germline at one end; this may be a read error. The chain is built from TRBV29-1 and TRBJ2-7, with TRBD1 matching over 10 bases. Germline-derived CDR1 and CDR2 are SQVTM and ANQGSEA. CDR3 length: 15 amino acids. CDR3 residues: CSVERWDRGKYEQYF. CDR3 DNA sequence: TGCAGCGTTGAAAGATGGGACAGGGGCAAGTACGAGCAATACTTC.

Details on this clonotype: A much larger clonotype is one base distant, so this may be a read error. This chain connects TRBV20-1 to TRBJ2-1; TRBD1 matches 8 bases. This CDR3 is built from 16 residues. Germline V CDR1 and CDR2: DFQATT, SNEGSKA (reference sequence). The DNA of the CDR3 is TGCAGTGCTGTGACAAAGACAGGGGCTGGTTTGGATGAGCAGTTATTC. Translating gives CSAVTKTGAGLDEQLF.

This clonotype was recorded once. This could be a read error, since a much larger clone is one nucleotide away. The chain combines TRBV20-1 with TRBJ2-1; perhaps TRBD2 as D (6 bases). CDR3 length: 15 amino acids. Germline CDR1 is DFQATT and CDR2 is SNEGSKA (reference sequence). The CDR3 spells CSAHSLAGLLNGQFF. In DNA form, the CDR3 reads TGCAGTGCCCATAGCCTGGCAGGACTACTCAATGGGCAGTTCTTC.

Remarks on this clonotype: The junction shows a germline mismatch at one end, possibly a read error. The chain carries TRBV7-9 and TRBJ2-1; possibly TRBD2 for D (5 bases). The CDR3 length is 17 residues. CDR1 and CDR2 (germline): SEHNR, FQNEAQ (reference sequence). The CDR3 bases are TGTGCCTGCAGCCCCCGGTGGGGAGTCTGCTCCTACAATGAGCAGTTCTTC. This sequence encodes CACSPRWGVCSYNEQFF.

This clonotype was observed a handful of times. The genes are TRBV21-1 and TRBJ2-5; no check of the table's D call, TRBD1, against the DNA was made. TRBV21-1 counts as a pseudogene. This CDR3 has 14 residues. CDR3 bases: TGTGCCAGCAGCAATGACAGGAGCCAAGAGACCCAGTACTTC. Its protein product is CASSNDRSQETQYF.

The chain uses TRBV5-6 and TRBJ2-1, with D perhaps being TRBD1 or TRBD2 (5 bases each). This CDR3 has 16 amino acids. CDR1 and CDR2 (germline): SGHDT, YYEEEE. Trimming pared 7 bases from V and 8 bases from J, leaving 25 bases between. The CDR3 is CASEYGPSGGLDEQFF. The CDR3, as DNA: TGTGCCAGCGAATATGGCCCCAGTGGGGGATTAGATGAGCAGTTCTTC.

There are a few counts of this clonotype. V and J are TRBV29-1 and TRBJ2-1, with D perhaps TRBD1 or TRBD2 (5 bases each). The length of the CDR3 is 15 residues. Germline lookup yields CDR1 SQVTM and CDR2 ANQGSEA. The CDR3: CGVEALGPLNNEQFF. The CDR3 nucleotides are TGCGGTGTTGAAGCGTTGGGACCCCTAAACAATGAGCAGTTCTTC.

Of note for this clonotype: The junction shows a germline mismatch at one end, possibly a read error. This chain uses TRBV4-1 with TRBJ2-3, with TRBD2 identical over 9 bases. The CDR3 length is 17 residues. The germline V gene has CDR1 MGHRA and CDR2 YSYEKL. CDR3 sequence (DNA): TGCGCCGGCAGCCAAGATCGTGCTAGCGGGAAATCAGATACGCAGTATTTT. Encoded protein: CAGSQDRASGKSDTQYF.

As to this clonotype: Without the conserved terminal phenylalanine or tryptophan, this CDR3 likely stems from a read error. The DNA is left out, because the CDR3 cannot be placed on it with certainty; the CDR3 is given as TCRdb lists it. This chain links TRBV12-3 or TRBV12-4 with TRBJ1-2; the tabulated D call, TRBD1, remains unverified against the DNA. The CDR3 contains 12 residues when both ends are counted. CDR3 region: CASSPGQSGYTI.

Comment on this clonotype: Compared with germline, one end of the junction differs, possibly owing to a read error. V and J are TRBV11-2 and TRBJ2-7, with D perhaps TRBD1 (5 bases). Per germline, CDR1 SGHAT and CDR2 FQNNGV. This CDR3 spans 12 amino acids. The CDR3 here is CASSLSPPGHNF. The CDR3 region has the DNA TGTGCCAGCAGCTTATCTCCACCCGGACATAATTTC.

A note on this clonotype: Germline is not matched at one junction end, which may reflect a read error. This chain links TRBV11-1 with TRBJ2-1, with a weak D call TRBD1 (5 bases). This CDR3 spans 13 amino acids. Germline V gene sequence: CDR1 SGHAT, CDR2 FQDESV (reference sequence). DNA of the CDR3: TGTGCCATCAGCTTACACAGGAGATGTGATCAGTTCTTC. Its translation is CAISLHRRCDQFF.